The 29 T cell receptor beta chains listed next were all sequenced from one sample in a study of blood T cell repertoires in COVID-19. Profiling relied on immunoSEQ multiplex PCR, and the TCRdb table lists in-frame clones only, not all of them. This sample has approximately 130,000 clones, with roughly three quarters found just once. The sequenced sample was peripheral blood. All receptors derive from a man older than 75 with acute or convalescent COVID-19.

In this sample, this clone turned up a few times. The CDR3 bases are TGTGCCAGCAGCCGGACAGGGAGCGGCTACACCTTC. Translating gives CASSRTGSGYTF. This sequence joins TRBV5-6 and TRBJ1-2; 8 positions match TRBD1. CDR3 length: 12 amino acids. Trimming at V came to 4 bases and at J to 8 bases, leaving 4 bases not matched to a gene. Germline V gene lookup returns CDR1 SGHDT and CDR2 YYEEEE.

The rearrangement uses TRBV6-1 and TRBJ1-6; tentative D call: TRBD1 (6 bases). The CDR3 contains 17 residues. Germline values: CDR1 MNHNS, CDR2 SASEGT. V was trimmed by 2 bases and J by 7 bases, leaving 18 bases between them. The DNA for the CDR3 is TGTGCCAGCAGTGAAAGAGTGGGGGCCTGGGGGAATTCACCCCTCCACTTT. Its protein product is CASSERVGAWGNSPLHF.

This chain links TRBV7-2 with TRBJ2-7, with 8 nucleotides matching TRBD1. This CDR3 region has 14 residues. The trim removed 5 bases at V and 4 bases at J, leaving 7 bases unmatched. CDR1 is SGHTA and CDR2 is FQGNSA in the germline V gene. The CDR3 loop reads CASSTGTGVYEQYF. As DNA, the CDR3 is TGTGCCAGCAGCACCGGGACAGGAGTTTACGAGCAGTACTTC.

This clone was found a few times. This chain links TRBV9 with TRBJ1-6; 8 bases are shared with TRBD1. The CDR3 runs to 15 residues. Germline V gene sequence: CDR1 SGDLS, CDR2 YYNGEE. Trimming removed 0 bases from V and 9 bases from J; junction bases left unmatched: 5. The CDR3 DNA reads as TGTGCCAGCAGCGTAGACGACAGGGGTTTTTCACCCCTCCACTTT. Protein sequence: CASSVDDRGFSPLHF.

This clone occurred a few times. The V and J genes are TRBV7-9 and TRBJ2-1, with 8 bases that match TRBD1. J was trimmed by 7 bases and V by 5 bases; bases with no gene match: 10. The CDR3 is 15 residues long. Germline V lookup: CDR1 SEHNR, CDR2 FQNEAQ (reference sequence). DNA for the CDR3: TGTGCCAGCAGCGGACCGGGACAGGCGAAAAATGAGCAGTTCTTC. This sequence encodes CASSGPGQAKNEQFF.

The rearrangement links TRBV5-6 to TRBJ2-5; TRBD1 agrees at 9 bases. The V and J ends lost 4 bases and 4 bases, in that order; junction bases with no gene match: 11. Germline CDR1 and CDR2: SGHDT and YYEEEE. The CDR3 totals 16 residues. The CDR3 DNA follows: TGTGCCAGCAGCCCACTCTACAGGGGGCTGAGAGAGACCCAGTACTTC. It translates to CASSPLYRGLRETQYF.

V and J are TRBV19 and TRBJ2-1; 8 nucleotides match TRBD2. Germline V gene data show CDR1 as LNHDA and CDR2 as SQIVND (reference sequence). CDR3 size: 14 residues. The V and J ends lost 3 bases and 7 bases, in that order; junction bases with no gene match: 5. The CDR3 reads CASSIRTSWNEQFF. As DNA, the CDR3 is TGTGCCAGTAGTATTAGGACTAGCTGGAATGAGCAGTTCTTC.

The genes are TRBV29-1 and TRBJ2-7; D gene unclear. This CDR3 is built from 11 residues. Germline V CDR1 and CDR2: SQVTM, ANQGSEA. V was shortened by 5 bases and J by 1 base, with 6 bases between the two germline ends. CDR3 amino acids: CSVIISYEQYF. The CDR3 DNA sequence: TGCAGCGTTATTATTTCCTACGAGCAGTACTTC.

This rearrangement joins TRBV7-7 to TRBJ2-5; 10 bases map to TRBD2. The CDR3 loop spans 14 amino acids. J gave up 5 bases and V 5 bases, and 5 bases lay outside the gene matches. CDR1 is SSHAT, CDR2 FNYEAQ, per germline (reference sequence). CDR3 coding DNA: TGTGCCAGCAGCACCGGGACTAGCGTGGAGACCCAGTACTTC. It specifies CASSTGTSVETQYF.

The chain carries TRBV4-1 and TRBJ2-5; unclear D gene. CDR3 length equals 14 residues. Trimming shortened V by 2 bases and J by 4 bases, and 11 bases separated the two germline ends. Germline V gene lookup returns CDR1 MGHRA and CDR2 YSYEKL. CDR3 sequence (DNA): TGCGCCAGCAGCCAACCGGTGGTCGGAGAGACCCAGTACTTC. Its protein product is CASSQPVVGETQYF.

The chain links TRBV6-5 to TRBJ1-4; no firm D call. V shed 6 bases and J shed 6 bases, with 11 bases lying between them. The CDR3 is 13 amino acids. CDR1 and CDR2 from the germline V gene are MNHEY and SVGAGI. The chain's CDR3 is CASRYGSYEKLFF. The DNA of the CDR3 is TGTGCCAGCAGATACGGGAGCTATGAAAAACTGTTTTTT.

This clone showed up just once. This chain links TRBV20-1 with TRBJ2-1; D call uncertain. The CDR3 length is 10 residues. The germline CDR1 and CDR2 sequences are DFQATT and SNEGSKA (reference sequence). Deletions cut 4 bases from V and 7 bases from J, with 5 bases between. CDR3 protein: CSATQNEQFF. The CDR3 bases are TGCAGTGCTACACAAAATGAGCAGTTCTTC.

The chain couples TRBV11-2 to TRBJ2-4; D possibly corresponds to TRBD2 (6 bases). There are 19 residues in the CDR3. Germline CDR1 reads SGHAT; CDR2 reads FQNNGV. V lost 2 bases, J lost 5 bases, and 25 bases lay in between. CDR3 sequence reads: CASSLFRGLSRGGENIQYF. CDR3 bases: TGTGCCAGCAGCTTATTTCGCGGTCTTTCGCGGGGTGGTGAAAACATTCAGTACTTC.

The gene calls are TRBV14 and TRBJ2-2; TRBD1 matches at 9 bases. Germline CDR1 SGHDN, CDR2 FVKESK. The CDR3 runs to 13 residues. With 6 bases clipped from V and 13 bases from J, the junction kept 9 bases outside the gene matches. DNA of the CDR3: TGTGCCAGCAGTCGTACAGGGGGCAGGGTGCTGTTTTTT. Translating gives CASSRTGGRVLFF.

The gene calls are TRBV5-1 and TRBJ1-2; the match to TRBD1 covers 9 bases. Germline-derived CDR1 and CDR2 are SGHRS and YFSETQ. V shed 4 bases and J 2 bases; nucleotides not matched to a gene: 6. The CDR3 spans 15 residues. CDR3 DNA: TGCGCCAGCAGCCCATGGACAGGGGCCAACTATGGCTACACCTTC. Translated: CASSPWTGANYGYTF.

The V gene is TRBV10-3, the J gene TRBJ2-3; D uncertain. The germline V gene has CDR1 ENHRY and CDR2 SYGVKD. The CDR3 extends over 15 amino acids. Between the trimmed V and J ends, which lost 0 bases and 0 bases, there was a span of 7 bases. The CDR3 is CAISESRVSTDTQYF. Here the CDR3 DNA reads TGTGCCATCAGTGAGTCTCGGGTAAGCACAGATACGCAGTATTTT.

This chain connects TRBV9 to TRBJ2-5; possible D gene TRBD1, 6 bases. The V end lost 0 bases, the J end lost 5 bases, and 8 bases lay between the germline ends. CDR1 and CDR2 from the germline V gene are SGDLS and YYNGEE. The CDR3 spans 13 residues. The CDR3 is CASSVATGETQYF. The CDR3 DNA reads TGTGCCAGCAGCGTAGCTACAGGGGAGACCCAGTACTTC.

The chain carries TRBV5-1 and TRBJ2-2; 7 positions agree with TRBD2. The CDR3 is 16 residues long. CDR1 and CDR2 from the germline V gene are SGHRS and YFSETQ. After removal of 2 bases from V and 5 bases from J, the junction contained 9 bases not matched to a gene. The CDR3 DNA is TGCGCCAGCAGCTTAGGGCGGGGGACTGAAACCGGGGAGCTGTTTTTT. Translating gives CASSLGRGTETGELFF.

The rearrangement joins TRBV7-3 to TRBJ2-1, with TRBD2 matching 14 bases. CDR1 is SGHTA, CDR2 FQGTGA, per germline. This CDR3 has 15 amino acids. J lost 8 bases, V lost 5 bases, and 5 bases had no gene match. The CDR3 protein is CASSQTSGGVDEQFF. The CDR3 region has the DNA TGTGCCAGCAGCCAGACTAGCGGGGGGGTAGATGAGCAGTTCTTC.

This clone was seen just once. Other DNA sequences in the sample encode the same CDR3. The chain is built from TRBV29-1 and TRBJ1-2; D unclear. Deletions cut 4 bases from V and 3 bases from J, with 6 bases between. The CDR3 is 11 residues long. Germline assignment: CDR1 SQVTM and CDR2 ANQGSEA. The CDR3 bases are TGCAGCGTTGGGCAGGACTATGGCTACACCTTC. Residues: CSVGQDYGYTF.

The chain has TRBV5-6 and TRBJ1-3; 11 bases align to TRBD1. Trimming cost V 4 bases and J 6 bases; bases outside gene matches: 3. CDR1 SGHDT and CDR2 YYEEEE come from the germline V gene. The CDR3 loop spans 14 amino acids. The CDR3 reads CASSPDRGLNTIYF. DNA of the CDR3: TGTGCCAGCAGCCCGGACAGGGGGCTAAACACCATATATTTT.

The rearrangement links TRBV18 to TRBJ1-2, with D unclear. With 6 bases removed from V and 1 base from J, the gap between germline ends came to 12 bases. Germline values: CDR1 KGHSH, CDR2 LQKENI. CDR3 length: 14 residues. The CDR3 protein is CASSRPQNNYGYTF. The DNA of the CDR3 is TGTGCCAGCTCCCGGCCACAGAATAACTATGGCTACACCTTC.

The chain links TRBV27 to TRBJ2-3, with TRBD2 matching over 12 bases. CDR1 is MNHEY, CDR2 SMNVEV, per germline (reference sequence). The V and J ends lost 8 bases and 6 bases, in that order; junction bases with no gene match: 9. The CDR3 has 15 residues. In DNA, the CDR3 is TGTGCCAGCGCAGGACTAGCGGGGTCGTTGGATACGCAGTATTTT. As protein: CASAGLAGSLDTQYF.

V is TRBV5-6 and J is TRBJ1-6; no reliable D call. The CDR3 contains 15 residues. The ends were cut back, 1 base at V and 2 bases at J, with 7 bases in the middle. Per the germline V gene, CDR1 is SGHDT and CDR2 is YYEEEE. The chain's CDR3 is CASSLPGPYNSPLHF. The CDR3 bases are TGTGCCAGCAGCTTGCCAGGCCCCTATAATTCACCCCTCCACTTT.

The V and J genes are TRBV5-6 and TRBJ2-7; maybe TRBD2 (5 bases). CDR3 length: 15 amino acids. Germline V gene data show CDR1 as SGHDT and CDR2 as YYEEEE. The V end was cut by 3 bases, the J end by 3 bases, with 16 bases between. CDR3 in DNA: TGTGCCAGCAGCTCCCGAGGGTCAGGAGACTACGAGCAGTACTTC. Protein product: CASSSRGSGDYEQYF.

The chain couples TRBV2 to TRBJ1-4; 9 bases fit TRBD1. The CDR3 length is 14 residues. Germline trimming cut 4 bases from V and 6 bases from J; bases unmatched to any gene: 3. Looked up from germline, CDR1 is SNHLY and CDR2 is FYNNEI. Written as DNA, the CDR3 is TGTGCCAGCAGTGTACAGGGGGCGGATGAAAAACTGTTTTTT. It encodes CASSVQGADEKLFF.

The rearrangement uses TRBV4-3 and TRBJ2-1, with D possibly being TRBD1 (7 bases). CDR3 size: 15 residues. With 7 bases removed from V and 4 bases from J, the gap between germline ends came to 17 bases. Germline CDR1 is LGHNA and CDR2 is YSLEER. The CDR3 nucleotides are TGCGCCAGCACTCCAGGGGCGGGACAGTACAATGAGCAGTTCTTC. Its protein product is CASTPGAGQYNEQFF.

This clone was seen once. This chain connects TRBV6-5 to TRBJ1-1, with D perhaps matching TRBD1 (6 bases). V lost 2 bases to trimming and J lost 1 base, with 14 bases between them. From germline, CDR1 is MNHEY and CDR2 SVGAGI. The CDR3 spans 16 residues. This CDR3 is CASSYDRILGNTEAFF. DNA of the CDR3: TGTGCCAGCAGTTACGACAGGATTCTCGGGAACACTGAAGCTTTCTTT.

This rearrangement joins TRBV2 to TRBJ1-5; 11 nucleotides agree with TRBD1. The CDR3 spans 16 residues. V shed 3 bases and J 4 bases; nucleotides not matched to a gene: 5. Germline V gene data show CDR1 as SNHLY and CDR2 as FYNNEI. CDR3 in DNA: TGTGCCAGCAGTGAGAGGGACAGGGGGAGAAATCAGCCCCAGCATTTT. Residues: CASSERDRGRNQPQHF.